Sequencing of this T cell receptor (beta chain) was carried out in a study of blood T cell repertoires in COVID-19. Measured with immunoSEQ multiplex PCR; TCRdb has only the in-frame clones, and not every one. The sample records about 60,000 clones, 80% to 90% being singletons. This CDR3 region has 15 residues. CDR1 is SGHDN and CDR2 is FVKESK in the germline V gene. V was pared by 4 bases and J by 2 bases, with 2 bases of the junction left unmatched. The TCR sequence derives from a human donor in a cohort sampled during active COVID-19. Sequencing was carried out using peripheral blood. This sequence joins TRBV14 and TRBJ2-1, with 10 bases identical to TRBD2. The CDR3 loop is CASSPLAGAYNEQFF. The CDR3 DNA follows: TGTGCCAGCAGCCCGCTAGCGGGAGCCTACAATGAGCAGTTCTTC.